One sample yielded the 15 T cell receptor beta chains listed below, sequenced in a study of post-analysis software for immune sequencing data. Unique molecular identifiers were built into the TCR beta cDNA libraries. From the PCR reads, TCRdb called clonotypes with MiXCR, one entry per CDR3 protein. The sample has about 160,000 distinct CDR3 sequences, about 34% seen once; the top ten hold 25% to 35%. The sequences come from blood, collected after autologous hematopoietic stem cell transplantation. Every receptor here comes from a girl between 5 and 17 years old with multiple sclerosis.

About this clonotype: This could be a read error, since a much larger clone is one nucleotide away. The chain employs TRBV29-1 and TRBJ2-1; D ambiguous. Per germline, CDR1 SQVTM and CDR2 ANQGSEA. V was pared by 7 bases and J by 7 bases, with 11 bases between. The CDR3 loop spans 11 amino acids. The CDR3 loop is CSAAPSNEQFF. In nucleotides, the CDR3 is TGCAGCGCCGCGCCTTCTAATGAGCAGTTCTTC.

The chain links TRBV6-5 to TRBJ2-3; 7 bases fit TRBD1. Germline V gives CDR1 MNHEY, CDR2 SVGAGI. The junction had 9 bases not matched to a gene; V was cut back by 6 bases and J by 6 bases. The CDR3 runs 14 residues. CDR3 DNA: TGTGCCAGCAGAAACAACAGGGGATTCGATACGCAGTATTTT. It encodes CASRNNRGFDTQYF.

In the case of this clonotype: A single base separates this from a much larger clone, so it may be a read error. The chain is built from TRBV30 and TRBJ2-2, with D possibly being TRBD1 (5 bases). The CDR3 is 14 amino acids. Germline V CDR1 and CDR2: GTSNPN, SVGIG (reference sequence). V lost 3 bases to trimming and J lost 3 bases, with 11 bases between them. CDR3 coding DNA: TGTGCCTGGAGAGGGAAAGGGGACACCGGGGAGCTGTTTTTT. Translating it yields CAWRGKGDTGELFF. The full variable domain, in which reference TRBV30 and TRBJ2-2 provide the parts outside the CDR3, is SQTIHQWPATLVQPVGSPLSLECTVEGTSNPNLYWYRQAAGRGLQLLFYSVGIGQISSEVPQNLSASRPQDRQFILSSKKLLLSDSGFYLCAWRGKGDTGELFFGEGSRLTVL.

This clonotype was counted only a few times. This chain links TRBV11-2 with TRBJ2-7; no clear D. The V end lost 1 base, the J end lost 0 bases, and 10 bases lay between the germline ends. Germline lookup yields CDR1 SGHAT and CDR2 FQNNGV. The CDR3 spans 15 residues. The CDR3 loop reads CASSLGIGSSYEQYF. The CDR3 DNA reads as TGTGCCAGCAGCTTAGGGATCGGCAGCTCCTACGAGCAGTACTTC. Full variable domain (missing parts from reference TRBV11-2 and TRBJ2-7): EAGVAQSPRYKIIEKRQSVAFWCNPISGHATLYWYQQILGQGPKLLIQFQNNGVVDDSQLPKDRFSAERLKGVDSTLKIQPAKLEDSAVYLCASSLGIGSSYEQYFGPGTRLTVT.

This chain uses TRBV29-1 with TRBJ2-1; D gene uncertain. Germline V gene data show CDR1 as SQVTM and CDR2 as ANQGSEA. This CDR3 is built from 11 residues. Between the trimmed V and J ends, which lost 3 bases and 8 bases, there was a span of 8 bases. The CDR3 DNA is TGCAGCGTTGACCCTACCCATGAGCAGTTCTTC. Its protein product is CSVDPTHEQFF.

The rearrangement joins TRBV4-2 to TRBJ2-3, with 9 bases matching TRBD2. CDR1 and CDR2 from the germline V gene are LGHNA and YNFKEQ. The CDR3 extends over 17 amino acids. The J segment lost 6 bases and the V segment lost 4 bases, leaving 14 bases of the junction unmatched. CDR3 loop: CASSRNLAGARGDTQYF. The CDR3 DNA reads as TGTGCCAGCAGCCGAAATTTAGCGGGAGCCCGCGGGGATACGCAGTATTTT.

With regard to this clonotype: Sequence at one end of the junction differs from germline and may be a read error. The chain has TRBV6-1 and TRBJ2-6; perhaps D is TRBD1 or TRBD2 (5 bases each). This CDR3 contains 13 residues. The germline CDR1 and CDR2 sequences are MNHNS and SASEGT. The CDR3 loop reads CASWDPGANVLTF. DNA for the CDR3: TGCGCCAGTTGGGACCCTGGGGCCAACGTCCTGACTTTC.

V is TRBV7-6 and J is TRBJ2-1; D gene unclear. The CDR3 runs to 14 residues. V lost 4 bases to trimming and J lost 4 bases, with 11 bases between them. CDR1 is SGHVS, CDR2 FNYEAQ, per germline. Written as DNA, the CDR3 is TGTGCCAGCAGCTCTTCAAATATATACAATGAGCAGTTCTTC. This encodes CASSSSNIYNEQFF.

The chain employs TRBV24-1 and TRBJ2-1; no clear D. The germline CDR1 and CDR2 sequences are KGHDR and SFDVKD. The CDR3 totals 14 residues. V was shortened by 4 bases and J by 6 bases, with 12 bases between the two germline ends. The DNA of the CDR3 is TGTGCCACCAGTGACCCGGATGGGGTCAATGAGCAGTTCTTC. Amino acid sequence: CATSDPDGVNEQFF.

This chain connects TRBV28 to TRBJ2-1; unclear D gene. This CDR3 region has 13 residues. The germline CDR1 and CDR2 sequences are MDHEN and SYDVKM. V was cut by 3 bases and J by 2 bases, with 5 bases left in between. The CDR3 DNA follows: TGTGCCAGCAGTTTTGAAGCCTACAATGAGCAGTTCTTC. Protein sequence: CASSFEAYNEQFF.

The chain couples TRBV6-5 to TRBJ1-4; no definite D call. This CDR3 has 14 amino acids. Per germline, CDR1 MNHEY and CDR2 SVGAGI. Trimming pared 2 bases from V and 0 bases from J, leaving 4 bases between. The CDR3 loop is CASSYGATNEKLFF. The CDR3 nucleotides are TGTGCCAGCAGTTACGGCGCAACTAATGAAAAACTGTTTTTT.

This sequence joins TRBV6-5 and TRBJ2-7; D gene uncertain. This CDR3 is built from 17 residues. The germline gives CDR1 MNHEY, CDR2 SVGAGI. Trimming took off 2 bases at V and 1 base at J, with 18 bases between the two ends. In DNA, the CDR3 is TGTGCCAGCAGTTACCGCCTCCCTCGCCGTGGGTCCTACGAGCAGTACTTC. This gives the protein CASSYRLPRRGSYEQYF.

This sequence joins TRBV9 and TRBJ2-1; D remains ambiguous. The germline gives CDR1 SGDLS, CDR2 YYNGEE. There are 14 residues in the CDR3. The V end lost 3 bases, the J end lost 2 bases, and 9 bases lay between the germline ends. For the CDR3, the DNA is TGTGCCAGCAGCGCCCACTCGACCTACAATGAGCAGTTCTTC. Its protein is CASSAHSTYNEQFF.

This clonotype was seen a handful of times. The gene calls are TRBV11-1 and TRBJ2-7; TRBD2 matches 10 bases. CDR3 size: 17 residues. The V segment lost 3 bases and the J segment 1 base; nucleotides outside the gene matches: 9. Looked up from germline, CDR1 is SGHAT and CDR2 is FQDESV (reference sequence). The CDR3 is CASSFFLTSGPSYEQYF. Here the CDR3 DNA reads TGTGCCAGCAGCTTTTTCTTGACTAGCGGGCCTTCCTACGAGCAGTACTTC.

J is TRBJ2-3 and V is TRBV7-2, with D possibly TRBD1 on 5 matching bases. V lost 0 bases and J lost 10, with 11 bases in between. Germline CDR1 reads SGHTA; CDR2 reads FQGNSA. The CDR3 totals 13 residues. CDR3 region: CASSLAPVGPQYF. The CDR3 DNA reads TGTGCCAGCAGCTTAGCCCCCGTGGGGCCGCAGTATTTT.